These 13 T cell receptor beta chains share one sample of origin, sequenced in a study of cytomegalovirus exposure and HLA in healthy donors. PCR involved 60 Vbeta and 13 Jbeta primers. The protocol was immunoSEQ multiplex PCR, while the TCRdb copy is restricted to in-frame clones and leaves out a portion. In the table there are 150,000 to 200,000 clones, approximately 67% of which are singletons. Sequenced material: PBMCs. The origin of the receptors is a man aged 35 to 55 in good health and CMV-seronegative.

The sample holds one count of this clone. The gene calls are TRBV19 and TRBJ2-7, with TRBD2 matching over 14 bases. The CDR3 consists of 15 residues. The V and J ends lost 7 bases and 4 bases, in that order; junction bases with no gene match: 6. Germline V CDR1 and CDR2: LNHDA, SQIVND (reference sequence). The CDR3 sequence: CASTETSGRGYEQYF. CDR3 DNA: TGTGCCAGTACCGAGACTAGCGGGAGGGGTTACGAGCAGTACTTC.

This rearrangement joins TRBV6-6 to TRBJ1-1; 8 bases align to TRBD1. CDR1 MNHNY and CDR2 SVGAGI come from the germline V gene (reference sequence). V was pared by 6 bases and J by 5 bases, with 8 bases of the junction left unmatched. This CDR3 has 14 residues. CDR3: CASSRNRGGTEAFF. The CDR3 nucleotides read TGTGCCAGCAGCCGCAACAGGGGGGGAACTGAAGCTTTCTTT.

The rearrangement links TRBV6-6 to TRBJ2-2; a weak D match, TRBD2 (5 bases). Germline loops: CDR1 MNHNY, CDR2 SVGAGI (reference sequence). V lost 5 bases and J lost 3, with 10 bases in between. This CDR3 comprises 14 residues. CDR3 sequence: CASSRRVDTGELFF. CDR3 in DNA: TGTGCCAGCAGTAGGCGGGTGGACACCGGGGAGCTGTTTTTT.

This clone has only a few counts. The CDR3 region has the DNA TGTGCCAGCAGGGCACAGGTTTCCGGCACAGATACGCAGTATTTT. This sequence encodes CASRAQVSGTDTQYF. The chain combines TRBV11-1 with TRBJ2-3, with D possibly TRBD1 on 5 matching bases. Trimming cost V 6 bases and J 1 base, with 14 bases left between them. Looked up from germline, CDR1 is SGHAT and CDR2 is FQDESV (reference sequence). This CDR3 contains 15 residues.

The chain links TRBV5-4 to TRBJ2-7, with 11 positions matching TRBD1. The trim removed 5 bases at V and 5 bases at J, leaving 6 bases unmatched. CDR1 and CDR2 (germline): SGHNT, YYREEE (reference sequence). This CDR3 contains 14 residues. As DNA, the CDR3 is TGTGCCAGCAGAACCCGGACAGGGGGCAACGAGCAGTACTTC. This sequence encodes CASRTRTGGNEQYF.

This clone has a handful of counts. The chain carries TRBV7-3 and TRBJ2-3, with TRBD2 matching over 7 bases. CDR3 length: 14 amino acids. V shed 1 base and J 6 bases; nucleotides not matched to a gene: 4. Per the germline V gene, CDR1 is SGHTA and CDR2 is FQGTGA. The CDR3 region is CASSLKSGIDTQYF. As DNA, the CDR3 is TGTGCCAGCAGCTTAAAAAGCGGGATTGATACGCAGTATTTT. The full variable domain, in which reference TRBV7-3 and TRBJ2-3 provide the parts outside the CDR3, is GAGVSQTPSNKVTEKGKYVELRCDPISGHTALYWYRQSLGQGPEFLIYFQGTGAADDSGLPNDRFFAVRPEGSVSTLKIQRTERGDSAVYLCASSLKSGIDTQYFGPGTRLTVL.

The gene calls are TRBV6-6 and TRBJ2-5, with 10 bases that match TRBD2. Trimming removed 8 bases from V and 3 bases from J; junction bases left unmatched: 9. The CDR3 has 15 amino acids. Germline CDR1 MNHNY, CDR2 SVGAGI (reference sequence). DNA for the CDR3: TGTGCCAGCCAAGGCCTCCTAGCGGGGGAAGAGACCCAGTACTTC. It is translated as CASQGLLAGEETQYF.

This clone appeared a few times. V is TRBV7-9 and J is TRBJ2-7; 8 nucleotides line up with TRBD2. Germline CDR1 is SEHNR and CDR2 is FQNEAQ (reference sequence). The CDR3 is 14 amino acids. V dropped 2 bases and J dropped 6; count of bases not matched to a gene: 6. The CDR3 sequence: CASSLWGSGSEQYF. The CDR3, as DNA: TGTGCCAGCAGCTTATGGGGAAGCGGGAGCGAGCAGTACTTC. Together with reference TRBV7-9 and TRBJ2-7, the CDR3 gives the full variable domain: DTGVSQNPRHKITKRGQNVTFRCDPISEHNRLYWYRQTLGQGPEFLTYFQNEAQLEKSRLLSDRFSAERPKGSFSTLEIQRTEQGDSAMYLCASSLWGSGSEQYFGPGTRLTVT.

This rearrangement joins TRBV6-5 to TRBJ1-2; the D is unclear. CDR1 is MNHEY, CDR2 SVGAGI, per germline. The V gene lost 6 bases and the J gene lost 4 bases, with 6 bases spanning the gap. The CDR3 runs to 11 residues. This chain's CDR3 is CASRHTYGYTF. In DNA form, the CDR3 reads TGTGCCAGCAGGCACACCTATGGCTACACCTTC.

The chain has TRBV9 and TRBJ1-1; TRBD1 matches at 8 bases. With 5 bases clipped from V and 5 bases from J, the junction kept 8 bases outside the gene matches. The CDR3 extends over 14 amino acids. From germline, CDR1 is SGDLS and CDR2 YYNGEE. CDR3 residues: CASSEQGGGTEAFF. The CDR3, as DNA: TGTGCCAGCAGTGAACAGGGGGGAGGGACTGAAGCTTTCTTT.

The V call is TRBV6-6, the J call TRBJ2-6; D is unclear. The germline gives CDR1 MNHNY, CDR2 SVGAGI (reference sequence). The CDR3 extends over 16 amino acids. The V gene lost 6 bases and the J gene lost 0 bases, with 12 bases spanning the gap. The DNA for the CDR3 is TGTGCCAGCAGGCAATGGGCGAGCTCTGGGGCCAACGTCCTGACTTTC. Residues: CASRQWASSGANVLTF.

The V gene is TRBV7-2, the J gene TRBJ2-7, with D possibly matching TRBD1 (5 bases). V dropped 9 bases and J dropped 4 bases, with 16 bases sitting between them. The CDR3 runs 13 residues. Per germline, CDR1 SGHTA and CDR2 FQGNSA. CDR3 amino acids: CASSTEDLYEQYF. Written as DNA, the CDR3 is TGTGCCAGTTCGACAGAGGACCTATACGAGCAGTACTTC.

Concerning this clone itself: No conserved phenylalanine or tryptophan ends this CDR3, so it is likely a read error. The V gene is TRBV28, the J gene TRBJ1-5; TRBD1 matches 7 bases. After removal of 5 bases from V and 7 bases from J, the junction contained 11 bases not matched to a gene. The germline V gene has CDR1 MDHEN and CDR2 SYDVKM. The CDR3 has 15 residues. CDR3 sequence: CASSLTGRWGQPQHL. The CDR3 region has the DNA TGTGCCAGCAGTCTGACAGGGCGTTGGGGACAGCCCCAGCATCTT.